Below are 3 T cell receptor beta chains sequenced from a single sample in a study of T cells in localized non-small cell lung cancer. Sequencing used immunoSEQ multiplex PCR; TCRdb keeps in-frame clones, though not all of them. The sample consists of fewer than 40,000 clones, about 85% of them appearing once. Specimen: peripheral blood mononuclear cells, collected before any cancer treatment. These receptors all come from a man aged 35 to 69 with stage III lung adenocarcinoma.

This chain connects TRBV19 to TRBJ2-7, with unresolved D. The V gene's germline CDR1 is LNHDA and CDR2 SQIVND (reference sequence). Trimming stripped 0 bases from V and 5 bases from J, with 17 bases between. This CDR3 comprises 16 residues. The CDR3 loop is CASSIDHLQDRNEQYF. CDR3 bases: TGTGCCAGTAGTATAGATCATCTGCAGGATCGGAACGAGCAGTACTTC.

This rearrangement joins TRBV7-8 to TRBJ1-6, with 8 bases that match TRBD1. The J segment lost 8 bases and the V segment lost 4 bases, leaving 10 bases of the junction unmatched. CDR1 SGHVS and CDR2 FQNEAQ come from the germline V gene. The CDR3 totals 16 residues. For the CDR3, the DNA is TGTGCCAGCAGCTCCCAGACAGGGGCGGTGGATTCACCCCTCCACTTT. Protein: CASSSQTGAVDSPLHF.

The chain recombines TRBV13 with TRBJ1-2; 7 bases map to TRBD1. After removal of 0 bases from V and 6 bases from J, the junction contained 10 bases not matched to a gene. The CDR3 has 16 amino acids. Germline CDR1 reads PRHDT; CDR2 reads FYEKMQ (reference sequence). CDR3 sequence reads: CASSLGRTGTKNGYTF. The CDR3 nucleotides are TGTGCCAGCAGCTTAGGTCGGACAGGCACGAAAAATGGCTACACCTTC. The full variable domain, in which reference TRBV13 and TRBJ1-2 provide the parts outside the CDR3, is AAGVIQSPRHLIKEKRETATLKCYPIPRHDTVYWYQQGPGQDPQFLISFYEKMQSDKGSIPDRFSAQQFSDYHSELNMSSLELGDSALYFCASSLGRTGTKNGYTFGSGTRLTVV.